The entry below gives a single TCR beta chain sequence along with its context. Sequencing used immunoSEQ multiplex PCR; TCRdb keeps in-frame clones, though not all of them. The sample lists just under 20,000 clones, 85% occurring once. This sample was taken from a study of blood T cell repertoires in COVID-19. Turning to the study itself: COVID-19 samples, acute and convalescent, were from the United States, Italy and Spain.

This CDR3 comprises 18 residues. Germline V gene lookup returns CDR1 SGHTA and CDR2 FQGNSA. The ends lost 1 base at V and 0 bases at J; junction bases unmatched: 9. The chain recombines TRBV7-2 with TRBJ2-1; 7 bases agree with TRBD1. The sequenced material came from peripheral blood. This receptor was taken from a human donor with active COVID-19. The donor label of this sample is uncertain. CDR3 sequence reads: CASSLVSGPGGSYNEQFF. The CDR3 DNA sequence: TGTGCCAGCAGCTTAGTGTCGGGTCCAGGGGGCTCCTACAATGAGCAGTTCTTC.